These T cell receptor beta chains were read from a single sample in a study of cytomegalovirus exposure and HLA in healthy donors. Repertoires were generated with immunoSEQ multiplex PCR, while TCRdb's copy carries only in-frame clones and drops some. The data show about 61,000 clones, with about 90% seen just once and about 1.4% held by the top ten. Sample: PBMCs. All receptors come from a man between 25 and 39 years old in good health and CMV-seropositive. Each CDR3 is given with its conserved first and last residue. A D gene is named only where the DNA matches it firmly. For some rows the clone size is stated as once, few or many, or as a class when expanded; others skip it.

J gene: TRBJ2-7
clone size: .
V gene: TRBV18
D gene: TRBD2
CDR3 protein: CASSPRGLAGAAYEQYF
CDR3 DNA: TGTGCCAGCTCACCCCGGGGACTAGCGGGAGCAGCCTACGAGCAGTACTTC

J gene: TRBJ2-2
clone size: .
V gene: TRBV5-1
D gene: TRBD2
CDR3 protein: CASTTGLEGGELFF
CDR3 DNA: TGCGCCAGCACGACGGGACTAGAGGGCGGGGAGCTGTTTTTT

J gene: TRBJ2-3
clone size: .
V gene: TRBV2
D gene: .
CDR3 protein: CASMQDRTDTQYF
CDR3 DNA: TGTGCCAGCATGCAGGATCGGACAGATACGCAGTATTTT

J gene: TRBJ2-5
clone size: .
V gene: TRBV28
D gene: TRBD1
CDR3 protein: CASSSRDRAQETQYF
CDR3 DNA: TGTGCCAGCAGCAGCCGGGACAGGGCACAAGAGACCCAGTACTTC

J gene: TRBJ2-3
clone size: .
V gene: TRBV6-1
D gene: .
CDR3 protein: CASSDGSVAFTDMQYF
CDR3 DNA: TGTGCCAGCAGTGATGGTTCGGTGGCCTTCACAGATATGCAGTATTTT

J gene: TRBJ2-6
clone size: few
V gene: TRBV15
D gene: .
CDR3 protein: CATSLQGSGANVLTF
CDR3 DNA: TGTGCCACCAGCTTACAGGGCTCTGGGGCCAACGTCCTGACTTTC

J gene: TRBJ2-6
clone size: .
V gene: TRBV5-1
D gene: .
CDR3 protein: CASSVRAGANVLTF
CDR3 DNA: TGCGCCAGCAGCGTGAGGGCGGGGGCCAACGTCCTGACTTTC

J gene: TRBJ2-5
clone size: .
V gene: TRBV19
D gene: .
CDR3 protein: CASSIDLSRADPKTQYF
CDR3 DNA: TGTGCCAGTAGTATAGATCTATCCAGGGCGGACCCTAAGACCCAGTACTTC

J gene: TRBJ1-2
clone size: .
V gene: TRBV6-5
D gene: .
CDR3 protein: CASSLTGRGYTF
CDR3 DNA: TGTGCCAGCAGTTTGACAGGACGGGGCTACACCTTC

J gene: TRBJ2-5
clone size: .
V gene: TRBV4-2
D gene: TRBD2
CDR3 protein: CASSQGRERETQYF
CDR3 DNA: TGTGCCAGCAGCCAAGGGCGGGAGAGAGAGACCCAGTACTTC

J gene: TRBJ2-2
clone size: .
V gene: TRBV6-1
D gene: .
CDR3 protein: CASSEGTLNTGELFF
CDR3 DNA: TGTGCCAGCAGTGAAGGGACACTTAACACCGGGGAGCTGTTTTTT

J gene: TRBJ2-7
clone size: .
V gene: TRBV4-1
D gene: TRBD2
CDR3 protein: CASSQGLGPLYEQYF
CDR3 DNA: TGCGCCAGCAGCCAGGGACTAGGGCCCCTTTACGAGCAGTACTTC

J gene: TRBJ2-7
clone size: .
V gene: TRBV27
D gene: TRBD1
CDR3 protein: CASSSPQGAQSEQYF
CDR3 DNA: TGTGCCAGCAGTTCTCCCCAGGGGGCGCAGAGCGAGCAGTACTTC

J gene: TRBJ1-1
clone size: .
V gene: TRBV28
D gene: .
CDR3 protein: CASSLDLSTEAFF
CDR3 DNA: TGTGCCAGCAGCTTGGACTTGAGCACTGAAGCTTTCTTT

J gene: TRBJ1-2
clone size: .
V gene: TRBV15
D gene: TRBD1
CDR3 protein: CATSRDGFSGGLSHGYTF
CDR3 DNA: TGTGCCACCAGCAGAGATGGGTTTTCAGGGGGCCTGTCCCATGGCTACACCTTC

J gene: TRBJ2-1
clone size: .
V gene: TRBV5-1
D gene: TRBD2
CDR3 protein: CASRSGLAAYNEQFF
CDR3 DNA: TGCGCCAGCAGGTCGGGACTAGCGGCTTACAATGAGCAGTTCTTC

J gene: TRBJ1-4
clone size: .
V gene: TRBV5-1
D gene: TRBD1
CDR3 protein: CASSFSQGVEKLFF
CDR3 DNA: TGCGCCAGCAGCTTTTCACAGGGGGTTGAAAAACTGTTTTTT

J gene: TRBJ1-4
clone size: .
V gene: TRBV5-1
D gene: TRBD1
CDR3 protein: CASSNPGQGDEKLFF
CDR3 DNA: TGCGCCAGCAGCAACCCGGGACAGGGGGATGAAAAACTGTTTTTT